The sequence of this T cell receptor beta chain was determined in a study of shared clonotypes between healthy human individuals. Remarks on this clone: What it binds is unknown.

Whole-study results and caveats: Approximately 4.6% of naive CD4 clonotypes were shared across four donors.

V lost 1 base and J lost 1, with 16 bases in between. The CDR3 sequence is 17 residues long. Germline values: CDR1 SGHNT, CDR2 YENEEA. Genomic DNA of every subset was divided equally among multiple immunoSEQ plates. The repertoire was sequenced with immunoSEQ multiplex PCR; TCRdb's copy has only in-frame clones and lacks some. The sample carries about 640,000 clones, about two thirds recorded once. Source material: memory CD4+ T cells sorted from blood. Subset given: CD45RA-negative fraction. This sequence originates from a woman aged 25 to 45 in good health. The genes are TRBV11-3 and TRBJ2-5, with unresolved D. The CDR3 DNA is TGTGCCAGCAGCTTAGGGGATACCTTTGGCAGCCAAGAGACCCAGTACTTC. This gives the protein CASSLGDTFGSQETQYF.